The clone carrying this T cell receptor (beta chain) qualifies as medium-sized. Its target is not known. Method: immunoSEQ multiplex PCR; TCRdb's copy keeps in-frame clones and lacks some. The sample has over 1,500 clones; 20% to 30% are singletons. The entry originates in a study of T cells in localized non-small cell lung cancer. General study findings and limits: Uninvolved neighboring lung showed the greatest T cell clonality, exceeding tumor. Median around 60 top-100 tumor clones were shared with paired adjacent lung. Heterogeneity stays possible, as sequencing covered only one tumor region.

Samples of adjacent lung lacking atypia were obtained no closer than 2 cm to the tumor margin. This receptor was obtained from a male donor aged 60 or over with stage II lung adenocarcinoma. The source material was normal lung tissue next to the tumor, sampled before any cancer treatment.

The CDR3 region is CASRGRSTGELFF. The CDR3 nucleotides read TGTGCCAGTAGGGGACGCTCCACCGGGGAGCTGTTTTTT. The J gene is TRBJ2-2, the V gene TRBV19, with D perhaps matching TRBD1 or TRBD2 (5 bases each). The germline CDR1 and CDR2 sequences are LNHDA and SQIVND (reference sequence). Trimming stripped 6 bases from V and 4 bases from J, with 9 bases between. There are 13 residues in the CDR3.